This TCR beta chain was identified during a study of control samples from healthy donors and cancer patients. The V end was cut by 3 bases, the J end by 5 bases, with 21 bases between. There are 16 residues in the CDR3. CDR1 is SGHDT, CDR2 YYEEEE, per germline. Assay: immunoSEQ multiplex PCR; the TCRdb copy retains only in-frame clones and omits some. Among 260,000 or so clones listed, almost 85% were seen once. Sequenced input: PBMCs. The V gene is TRBV5-6, the J gene TRBJ2-7; a weak D match, TRBD1 (7 bases). The source is a woman aged 55 to 70 with lung cancer. CDR3 sequence (DNA): TGTGCCAGCAGCTATTACTCAGGGGGGCCAAGGGACGAGCAGTACTTC. It specifies CASSYYSGGPRDEQYF.